This TCR beta chain came from a study of blood T cell repertoires in COVID-19. Sequenced by immunoSEQ multiplex PCR; TCRdb stores in-frame clones only, minus some. Among some 300,000 clones listed, around nine tenths were seen once. Per the germline V gene, CDR1 is SGHRS and CDR2 is YFSETQ. The CDR3 sequence is 15 residues long. V shed 4 bases, J shed 2 bases, and the junction held 5 bases outside the gene matches. The source material was PBMCs or T cells enriched from blood (not recorded which). The sequence was collected from a woman between 55 and 75 years old in a cohort exposed to, infected with or recovered from COVID-19 (not recorded which). This sequence joins TRBV5-1 and TRBJ1-1, with 10 bases fitting TRBD1. CDR3 sequence: CASSLGTGDNTEAFF. CDR3 in DNA: TGCGCCAGCAGCCTTGGGACAGGGGATAACACTGAAGCTTTCTTT.